This record looks at one T cell receptor beta chain sequence and its context. This clone occurred a few times. The antigen it recognizes is unknown. Nothing much larger sits one base from this clone, and base qualities are not available. Library creation used the immunoSEQ multiplex PCR assay. For the multiplex PCR, a mixture combining 60 forward primers for TCR Vbeta segments and 13 reverse primers for TCR Jbeta segments was used. The CDR3 region of rearranged TCR beta genes was amplified from genomic DNA with a multiplex PCR assay. On the Illumina HiSeq System, the amplified TCR beta libraries were sequenced as 87-base-pair reads. Per the source publication's procedure: Across the roughly 600 repertoires, a later analysis counted approximately 75 million unique TCR beta chains, some 11 million of which were shared by at least two donors. Raw reads were error-corrected and collapsed into unique sequences with a nearest-neighbor algorithm that merged closely related sequences to remove PCR and sequencing errors. Alignment of CDR3 sequences to IMGT reference sequences was used to assign V, D and J gene segments. Each retained sequence needed at least a six-nucleotide match to both a V gene segment and a J gene segment. Rearrangements were classified as productive when the CDR3 lacked stop codons and remained in frame with V and J, and all other rearrangements were classified as non-productive. Following IMGT convention, CDR3 was defined as the stretch from the second conserved V-encoded cysteine up to the conserved J-encoded phenylalanine. The earlier analysis of about 530 of the donors excluded any sequence lacking an unambiguous match to a single V gene segment. In an earlier analysis of more than 500 of the donors, a V segment was called functional when productive rearrangements were above 56.7%, and segregating when the standard deviation between donors exceeded 5%. A statistical classification framework was developed to diagnose cytomegalovirus status using the catalog of TCR beta chain sequences. V and J gene assignment, in a later analysis, came from comparing TCR nucleotide sequences with IMGT/GENE-DB human TR gene sequences. Using the TCRdist pipeline, a later analysis assigned CDR3 sequences along with most-parsimonious VDJ recombination scenarios. In a later analysis, every TCR beta chain was defined by the combination of its CDR3 amino acid sequence and its V-gene family, and reads without a unique V-gene family were dropped. To address suspected cross-contamination and a sequencing artifact, a later analysis removed 592 highly shared, low-generation-probability nucleotide sequences. A later analysis calculated a clonal expansion index for each public chain from normalized within-repertoire ranks of inferred template counts. In a later analysis, generation probabilities were computed with a VDJ recombination model fitted to out-of-frame rearrangements, and the resulting probabilities were checked against IGoR. A later analysis scored TCR-TCR, TCR-HLA and TCR-CMV co-occurrence with hypergeometric tests, applying a repertoire-size bias correction to TCR pairs. To estimate false discovery rates, a later analysis permuted the HLA or CMV assignments 20 times. A later analysis grouped co-occurring TCRs with DBSCAN, adding TCRdist sequence similarity when clustering within HLA-allele-positive subsets. Repertoires with fewer than 30,000 or more than 120,000 public chains, plus five repertoires with anomalous nucleotide sharing, were excluded from co-occurrence clustering. This is the immuneACCESS table as TCRdb keeps it, with only in-frame sequences that have V and J called. A part of the clones is gone; compared with another copy, unresolved V genes explain less than half, and the rest is unexplained. D and trimming come from the DNA, and the V and J calls and clone size come from that table. This sample comprises about 220,000 clones, around 76% of them detected only once. The ten largest clones add up to 0.6% to 0.7% of the sample.

These data belong to a study of cytomegalovirus exposure and HLA in healthy donors listed by TCRdb under 2017. With respect to the entire study: An earlier analysis of several hundred of the donors reported more than 250 Gb of sequence data and around 110 million unique TCR beta sequences from around 200 million T cells. A later analysis re-analyzed previously published TCR beta repertoires from 660 or so donors and added high-resolution HLA genotyping to study TCR occurrence patterns. An earlier analysis of roughly 600 of the donors used high-throughput TCR beta sequencing to judge whether each TCR beta V gene segment behaved as functional or pseudogenic. An early release that covered about 600 HLA-typed donors contained 300 to 350 gigabases of sequencing data and roughly 84 million unique TCR sequences. High-throughput TCR immunosequencing, statistical association of individual TCRs with disease status, and machine learning were combined to predict cytomegalovirus infection status. Rather than drawing on any new phenotypic data, the later analysis identified candidate immune exposures from TCR beta sequences and the way those sequences occurred across donors. Typing coverage varied by locus: 629-630 donors for A, B, C, DRB1 and DQB1; 500 to 550 for DQA1; nearly 610 for DPA1; around 490 for DPB1. Because of strong linkage in the cohort, roughly five DR-DQ haplotypes were treated as single units for association and clustering. Besides the first cohort of some 670 subjects, a separate validation cohort made up of 120 different subjects was used. Of the roughly 400 genotyped donors, around 81% fell in the genetic ancestry cluster associated with self-reported Caucasian donors. The T cell repertoires of 670 or so subjects were profiled by immunosequencing and related to cytomegalovirus serostatus. The study aimed to test whether cataloging public T cell receptors could reveal signatures of past pathogen exposure. A later genetic analysis used genome-wide SNP genotypes for about three fifths of the roughly 700 donors, treating that subset as a discovery cohort. Both class I and class II loci were covered by HLA typing, at four-digit resolution. Among under 450 genotyped donors of the cohort, an average of about 240,000 unique TCR beta nucleotide sequences were sequenced per donor, around 18% of them non-productive. Donor age, sex, ethnicity and CMV serostatus were compiled alongside the repertoire data. All discovery cohort repertoires had been generated using a single sequencing platform. Study-wide findings and limitations: Because counts were too low, seventeen rarely observed V segments, including chromosome 9 orphons, were excluded from the earlier analysis of about 500 of the donors. A later analysis associated about 16,000 TCR beta sequences with specific HLA alleles at a false discovery rate of 0.05. According to a later genetic analysis, donors in an Asian-associated ancestry cluster had fewer N-insertions in productive TCRs than the approximately 690-donor mean. CMV serostatus was the only immune exposure information available for the cohort. According to a later analysis, TCR association rates differed among HLA loci, with DRB1 alleles showing the most associated TCRs and HLA-C alleles showing the fewest. The presence/absence analyses assumed that sequencing depth was roughly uniform across donors, and that assumption may not be true. The authors suggested that the approach could potentially be generalized to other disease states and immunological phenotypes. Several of the top co-occurrence clusters appeared to be linked to parvovirus B19, influenza, CMV and Epstein-Barr virus, according to a later analysis. When HLA alleles, especially DR and DQ, strongly co-occurred, TCR associations were difficult to assign to individual alleles. Some IMGT-functional V segments, including TRBV6-2 and TRBV6-3, could not be distinguished by the 87-base-pair reads and were therefore excluded. A further reported finding was that TCR beta sequences accurately predicted the HLA-A and HLA-B alleles for most subjects in the first cohort. Correlated functional status among segregating V segments might be attributable to linkage disequilibrium, but an unknown experimental factor could not be ruled out. In an earlier analysis of some 500 of the donors, most TCR beta V segments were observed in productive rearrangements about 87% or about 30% of the time, broadly matching IMGT annotations. A cluster of highly shared sequence variants was judged likely to be a technical artifact of the sequencing pipeline. A later analysis found that most CMV-associated TCR beta chains appeared HLA-restricted, with HLA associations seemingly driven largely by CMV exposure. Because some donors lacked HLA typing at each locus, the association tests relied only on the typed subset. Compared with equally common non-associated chains, HLA-associated TCR beta chains in a later analysis were more clonally expanded and had lower generation probabilities. The classifier was reported to diagnose cytomegalovirus status with high specificity and sensitivity in both the original cohort and the validation cohort. A few of the identified cytomegalovirus-associated TCR beta chains were confirmed in vitro to be specific for cytomegalovirus antigens. An association between a missense DCLRE1C variant and V-gene and J-gene trimming of TCR beta chains was found in a later genetic analysis and replicated in an independent cohort. While some public TCRs were present in many individuals, most TCR sequences turned up only very rarely across donors. The study listed 150 to 200 TCR beta chains as associated with cytomegalovirus. This cohort had only TCR beta chains sequenced, and the lack of alpha or paired-chain data limited which features could be detected.

The cohort comprised under 700 healthy bone marrow donors. At the time of sampling, every cohort member was nominally healthy, though immune exposures that went unrecorded were likely present. The donor tested CMV seronegative and was one of the 352 seronegative cohort members. A peripheral blood sample was collected from each donor, and TCR beta sequencing was performed on peripheral blood mononuclear cells. The Qiagen DNeasy Blood Extraction Kit was used to extract genomic DNA from the blood cell samples. CDR1 SGHRS and CDR2 YFSETQ were looked up in the germline V gene. Including cysteine and phenylalanine, the CDR3 has 16 amino acids. Only the CDR3 DNA is retained, 48 bases long and in frame from the first base. V loses 0 bases, J loses 0 bases, and the germline ends lie 10 bases apart.

This sequence originates from a man between 18 and 35 years old in good health and CMV-seronegative. The chain is encoded by TRBV5-1 joined to TRBJ2-1; the D gene identity is not certain. The source material was PBMCs. The CDR3 region reads CASSLEPKSSYNEQFF. The nucleotide sequence is TGCGCCAGCAGCTTGGAGCCGAAGAGCTCCTACAATGAGCAGTTCTTC.